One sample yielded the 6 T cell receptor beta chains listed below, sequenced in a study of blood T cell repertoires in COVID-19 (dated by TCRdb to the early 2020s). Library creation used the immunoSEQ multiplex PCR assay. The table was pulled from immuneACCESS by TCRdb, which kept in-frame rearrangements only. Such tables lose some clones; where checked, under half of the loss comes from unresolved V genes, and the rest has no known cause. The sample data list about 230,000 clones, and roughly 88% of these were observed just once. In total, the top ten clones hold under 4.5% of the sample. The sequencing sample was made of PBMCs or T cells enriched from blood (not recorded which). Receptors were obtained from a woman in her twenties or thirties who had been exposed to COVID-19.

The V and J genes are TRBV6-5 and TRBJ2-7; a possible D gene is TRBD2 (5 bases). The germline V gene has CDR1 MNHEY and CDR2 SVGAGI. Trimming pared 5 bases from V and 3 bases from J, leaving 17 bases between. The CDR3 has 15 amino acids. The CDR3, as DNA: TGTGCCAGCAGTCCCTCTACTAGATCCTTCTACGAGCAGTACTTC. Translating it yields CASSPSTRSFYEQYF.

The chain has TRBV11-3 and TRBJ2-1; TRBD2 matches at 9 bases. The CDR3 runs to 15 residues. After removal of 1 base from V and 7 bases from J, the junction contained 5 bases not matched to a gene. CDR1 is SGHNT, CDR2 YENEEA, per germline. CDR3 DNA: TGTGCCAGCAGCTTAGTAGCGGGGGCGCTTAATGAGCAGTTCTTC. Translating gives CASSLVAGALNEQFF.

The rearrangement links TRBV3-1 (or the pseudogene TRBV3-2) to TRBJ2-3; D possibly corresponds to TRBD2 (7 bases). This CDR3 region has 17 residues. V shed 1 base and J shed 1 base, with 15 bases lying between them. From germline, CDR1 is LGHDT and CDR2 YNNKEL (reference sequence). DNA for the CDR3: TGTGCCAGCAGCCAAGTAGGGGGGGACATAGGCACAGATACGCAGTATTTT. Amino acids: CASSQVGGDIGTDTQYF.

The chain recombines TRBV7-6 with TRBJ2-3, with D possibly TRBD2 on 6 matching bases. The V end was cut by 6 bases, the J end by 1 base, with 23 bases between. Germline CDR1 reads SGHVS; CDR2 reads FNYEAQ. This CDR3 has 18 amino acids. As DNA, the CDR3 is TGTGCCAGCAGTCGTCGGTCGGGAGCGGTGTTTGGCACAGATACGCAGTATTTT. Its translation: CASSRRSGAVFGTDTQYF.

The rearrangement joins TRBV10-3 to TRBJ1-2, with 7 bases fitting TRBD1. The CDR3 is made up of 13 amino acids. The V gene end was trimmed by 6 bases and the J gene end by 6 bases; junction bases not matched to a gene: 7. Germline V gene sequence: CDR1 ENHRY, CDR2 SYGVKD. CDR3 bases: TGTGCCATCAGACAGACAGGGTTGGATGGCTACACCTTC. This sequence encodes CAIRQTGLDGYTF.

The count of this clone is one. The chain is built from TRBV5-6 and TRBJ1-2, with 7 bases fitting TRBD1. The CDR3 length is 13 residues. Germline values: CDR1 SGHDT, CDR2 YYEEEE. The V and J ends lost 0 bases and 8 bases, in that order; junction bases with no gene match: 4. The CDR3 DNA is TGTGCCAGCAGCTTGGAGGGACAGTGGGGCTACACCTTC. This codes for CASSLEGQWGYTF.